These 8 T cell receptor beta chains originate from one sample sequenced in a study of T cell responses to AZD1222 COVID-19 vaccine (dated by TCRdb to the early 2020s). The time point tag for this specimen amounts to: about 28 days (+/-7) after the second vaccine dose. The protocol used for the library was the immunoSEQ multiplex PCR assay. TCRdb took this table from immuneACCESS and kept in-frame rearrangements with V and J called. Such tables lack part of the clones; where checked against another copy, unresolved V genes explain under half of the gap, and the rest is unexplained. In this sample the table shows about 77,000 clones, roughly nine tenths of which occur a single time. In total, the top ten clones hold approximately 5% of the sample. The starting material was peripheral blood, obtained 28 days after the second AZD1222 dose. Receptors originate from an adult who received the AZD1222 COVID-19 vaccine.

The chain carries TRBV4-2 and TRBJ2-7, with TRBD2 identical over 10 bases. V lost 4 bases, J lost 0 bases, and 0 bases stayed unmatched. Per the germline V gene, CDR1 is LGHNA and CDR2 is YNFKEQ. This CDR3 region has 14 residues. The CDR3 loop is CASSPSGSSYEQYF. The DNA of the CDR3 is TGTGCCAGCAGCCCTAGCGGGAGCTCCTACGAGCAGTACTTC.

The chain recombines TRBV9 with TRBJ2-1; D unclear. This CDR3 region has 17 residues. The germline V gene has CDR1 SGDLS and CDR2 YYNGEE. The V gene lost 0 bases and the J gene lost 7 bases, with 20 bases spanning the gap. The CDR3: CASSVGGGFVGGNEQFF. As DNA, the CDR3 is TGTGCCAGCAGCGTAGGTGGCGGTTTCGTGGGTGGTAATGAGCAGTTCTTC.

With regard to this clone: An end of the junction does not agree with germline; a read error may underlie this. The chain recombines TRBV3-1 (or the pseudogene TRBV3-2) with TRBJ2-7; 8 bases map to TRBD2. The CDR3 runs 13 residues. Germline V gene data show CDR1 as LGHDT and CDR2 as YNNKEL (reference sequence). The chain's CDR3 is CASRQAGAPEQYF. DNA for the CDR3: TGTGCCAGCAGACAAGCGGGGGCGCCTGAGCAGTACTTC.

The chain recombines TRBV6-6 with TRBJ1-3; 7 nucleotides align to TRBD1. J lost 0 bases, V lost 7 bases, and 6 bases had no gene match. The germline CDR1 and CDR2 sequences are MNHNY and SVGAGI (reference sequence). The CDR3 spans 15 residues. The CDR3 DNA is TGTGCCAGCACCCTCGGGACAGTCTCTGGAAACACCATATATTTT. It is translated as CASTLGTVSGNTIYF.

The sample holds one count of this clone. V usage is TRBV7-9 and J usage is TRBJ2-3; D remains ambiguous. Trimming cost V 4 bases and J 0 bases, with 11 bases left between them. Germline values: CDR1 SEHNR, CDR2 FQNEAQ (reference sequence). This CDR3 contains 15 residues. The CDR3 loop is CASSWARTSTDTQYF. CDR3 DNA: TGTGCCAGCAGCTGGGCCCGAACTAGCACAGATACGCAGTATTTT.

The chain joins TRBV19 to TRBJ1-1; D not certain. The CDR3 contains 12 residues. CDR1 is LNHDA, CDR2 SQIVND, per germline (reference sequence). The V end lost 3 bases, the J end lost 0 bases, and 2 bases lay between the germline ends. The CDR3 is CASSMLNTEAFF. In DNA form, the CDR3 reads TGTGCCAGTAGTATGTTGAACACTGAAGCTTTCTTT. Looking up the rest from reference TRBV19 and TRBJ1-1 gives the full variable domain: DGGITQSPKYLFRKEGQNVTLSCEQNLNHDAMYWYRQDPGQGLRLIYYSQIVNDFQKGDIAEGYSVSREKKESFPLTVTSAQKNPTAFYLCASSMLNTEAFFGQGTRLTVV.

This chain joins TRBV7-9 and TRBJ1-1; D is perhaps TRBD1 (5 bases). The CDR3 totals 14 residues. V was clipped by 1 base and J by 0 bases, with 6 bases between them. The V gene's germline CDR1 is SEHNR and CDR2 FQNEAQ (reference sequence). The CDR3 is CASSLGGLNTEAFF. CDR3 nucleotide sequence: TGTGCCAGCAGCTTAGGGGGGTTGAACACTGAAGCTTTCTTT. The full variable domain, its missing parts supplied by reference TRBV7-9 and TRBJ1-1, is DTGVSQNPRHKITKRGQNVTFRCDPISEHNRLYWYRQTLGQGPEFLTYFQNEAQLEKSRLLSDRFSAERPKGSFSTLEIQRTEQGDSAMYLCASSLGGLNTEAFFGQGTRLTVV.

The chain combines TRBV4-1 with TRBJ2-7, with 11 bases matching TRBD2. CDR3 length: 15 amino acids. Germline-derived CDR1 and CDR2 are MGHRA and YSYEKL. With 2 bases clipped from V and 4 bases from J, the junction kept 4 bases outside the gene matches. CDR3 residues: CASSQTSGRWYEQYF. The CDR3 nucleotides read TGCGCCAGCAGCCAAACTAGCGGGAGATGGTACGAGCAGTACTTC.